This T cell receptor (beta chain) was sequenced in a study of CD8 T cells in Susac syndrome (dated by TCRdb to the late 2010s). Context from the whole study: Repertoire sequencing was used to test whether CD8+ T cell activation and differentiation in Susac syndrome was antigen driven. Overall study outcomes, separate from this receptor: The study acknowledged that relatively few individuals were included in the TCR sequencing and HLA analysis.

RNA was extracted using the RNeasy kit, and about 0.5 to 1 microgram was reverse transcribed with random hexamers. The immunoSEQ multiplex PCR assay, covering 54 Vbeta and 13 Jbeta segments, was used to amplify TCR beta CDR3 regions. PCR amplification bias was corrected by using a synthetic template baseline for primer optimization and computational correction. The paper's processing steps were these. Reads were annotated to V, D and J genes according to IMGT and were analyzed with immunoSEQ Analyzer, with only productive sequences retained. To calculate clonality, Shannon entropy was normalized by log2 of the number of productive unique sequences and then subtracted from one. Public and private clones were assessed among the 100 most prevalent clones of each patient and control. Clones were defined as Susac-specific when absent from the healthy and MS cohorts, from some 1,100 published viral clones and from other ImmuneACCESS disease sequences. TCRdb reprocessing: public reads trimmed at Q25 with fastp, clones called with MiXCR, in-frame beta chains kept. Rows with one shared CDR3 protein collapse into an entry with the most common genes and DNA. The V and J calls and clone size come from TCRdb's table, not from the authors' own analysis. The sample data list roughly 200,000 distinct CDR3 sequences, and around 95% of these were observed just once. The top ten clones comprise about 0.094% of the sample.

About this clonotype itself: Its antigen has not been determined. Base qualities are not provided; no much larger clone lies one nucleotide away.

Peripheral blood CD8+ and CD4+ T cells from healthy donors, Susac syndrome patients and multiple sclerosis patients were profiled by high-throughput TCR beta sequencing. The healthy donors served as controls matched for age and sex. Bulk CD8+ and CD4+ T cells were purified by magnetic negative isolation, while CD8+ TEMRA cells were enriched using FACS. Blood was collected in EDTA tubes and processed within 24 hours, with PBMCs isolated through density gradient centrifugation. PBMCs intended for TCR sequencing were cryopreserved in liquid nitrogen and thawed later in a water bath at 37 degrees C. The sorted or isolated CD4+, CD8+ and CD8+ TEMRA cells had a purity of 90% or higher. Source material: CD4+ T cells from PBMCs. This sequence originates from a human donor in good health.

The CDR3 protein is CASSALGTGTIYEQYF. At the DNA level, the sequence is TGTGCCAGCAGCGCCCTCGGGACAGGGACGATTTACGAGCAGTACTTC. The sequence joins TRBV11-2 to TRBJ2-7; 9 of the junction bases match TRBD1. Based on the germline V gene, the CDR1 and CDR2 sequences are SGHAT and FQNNGV. Including cysteine and phenylalanine, the CDR3 has 16 amino acids. Only the CDR3 portion is preserved as DNA: 48 bases, with reading frame beginning at the first base. Ends trimmed: V by 5 bases, J by 4 bases; bases unmatched to a gene: 12.